One sample yielded the 7 T cell receptor beta chains listed below, sequenced in a study of T cells in Graves' hyperthyroidism and ophthalmopathy. RNA transcripts were the template for amplifying TCR beta CDR3 regions. The primer set for the first-round RT-PCR of the TCR CDR3 was HTBI. One entry per CDR3 protein results from TCRdb running MiXCR on the multiplex PCR reads. The sample yields hundreds of thousands of distinct CDR3 sequences, approximately 36% seen once. The material sequenced was blood. These receptors all come from a woman aged 40 to 55 with Graves' hyperthyroidism.

This clonotype was observed many times. The V call is TRBV19, the J call TRBJ1-5; tentative D call: TRBD1 (6 bases). V was cut by 8 bases and J by 11 bases, with 22 bases left in between. This CDR3 comprises 14 residues. Germline V gene lookup returns CDR1 LNHDA and CDR2 SQIVND (reference sequence). CDR3 nucleotide sequence: TGTGCCAGTGAAGACAGGCATCACGTTTCGTCCCAGCATTTT. It encodes CASEDRHHVSSQHF.

The chain combines TRBV7-2 with TRBJ1-5; D possibly corresponds to TRBD1 (6 bases). Germline CDR1 reads SGHTA; CDR2 reads FQGNSA. CDR3 size: 15 residues. Between the trimmed V and J ends, which lost 5 bases and 3 bases, there was a span of 14 bases. Here the CDR3 DNA reads TGTGCCAGCAGCCCGGGGGGGGGGCTCAATCAGCCCCAGCATTTT. It yields the protein CASSPGGGLNQPQHF.

This clonotype was found a few times. V and J are TRBV11-2 and TRBJ2-5, with 7 bases identical to TRBD2. Germline loops: CDR1 SGHAT, CDR2 FQNNGV. V gave up 4 bases and J gave up 2 bases; unmatched junction bases: 10. The CDR3 runs 16 residues. DNA for the CDR3: TGTGCCAGCAGCTCCCACCAGCTGCGGGGGCAAGAGACCCAGTACTTC. Its translation is CASSSHQLRGQETQYF.

V usage is TRBV24-1 and J usage is TRBJ2-7; D is undetermined. Germline values: CDR1 KGHDR, CDR2 SFDVKD. The CDR3 runs to 13 residues. The V end was cut by 5 bases, the J end by 4 bases, with 11 bases between. The CDR3, as DNA: TGTGCCACCAGTGGTGGGGTTTCGTACGAGCAGTACTTC. The encoded protein is CATSGGVSYEQYF.

This clonotype was picked up a small number of times. The chain couples TRBV12-3 or TRBV12-4 to TRBJ1-1, with 7 bases matching TRBD1. Trimming at V came to 10 bases and at J to 4 bases, leaving 9 bases not matched to a gene. The CDR3 covers 13 residues. The DNA for the CDR3 is TGTGCCACCTTCGACAGGGAGATCACTGAAGCTTTCTTT. Amino acids: CATFDREITEAFF.

This clonotype was seen a few times. The chain joins TRBV12-3 or TRBV12-4 to TRBJ2-5, with 9 bases matching TRBD2. J gave up 4 bases and V 7 bases, and 10 bases lay outside the gene matches. The CDR3 extends over 15 amino acids. The CDR3 is CASTKNSGGGETQYF. DNA of the CDR3: TGTGCCAGCACTAAAAATAGCGGGGGCGGAGAGACCCAGTACTTC.

This clonotype showed up just a few times. The V and J genes are TRBV4-3 and TRBJ1-2; D call uncertain. Trimming took 1 base from V and 6 from J, leaving 15 bases between them. The CDR3 length is 15 residues. From germline, CDR1 is LGHNA and CDR2 YSLEER. CDR3 in DNA: TGCGCCAGCAGCCAAGCTTCGATCGGGTCACATGGCTACACCTTC. Amino acids: CASSQASIGSHGYTF.